This TCR beta chain was captured in a study of cytomegalovirus exposure and HLA in healthy donors (dated by TCRdb to 2016 to 2017). Notes on the research overall: An earlier analysis of 587 of the donors reported 250 to 300 Gb of sequence data and 117 million unique TCR beta sequences obtained from roughly 170 million T cells. A separate validation cohort of roughly 120 different subjects was used in addition to the roughly 620-subject first cohort. A later analysis re-analyzed previously published TCR beta repertoires from approximately 670 donors and added high-resolution HLA genotyping to study TCR occurrence patterns. Among over 350 genotyped donors of the cohort, an average of approximately 240,000 unique TCR beta nucleotide sequences were sequenced per donor, around 20% of them non-productive. High-throughput TCR immunosequencing, statistical association of individual TCRs with disease status, and machine learning were combined to predict cytomegalovirus infection status. Of the approximately 400 genotyped donors, over 70% fell in the genetic ancestry cluster associated with self-reported Caucasian donors. The later analysis used no new phenotypic data to find candidate immune exposures, relying instead on TCR beta sequences and their occurrence across donors. Alongside the repertoire data, information on donor age, sex, ethnicity and CMV serostatus was compiled. HLA typing covered class I and class II loci at four-digit resolution. In a later genetic analysis, genome-wide SNP genotypes for about three fifths of the roughly 670 donors were used, and that subset was treated as a discovery cohort. To decide whether each TCR beta V gene segment behaved as functional or pseudogenic, an earlier analysis of approximately 620 of the donors relied on high-throughput TCR beta sequencing. The T cell repertoires of 670 or so subjects were profiled by immunosequencing and related to cytomegalovirus serostatus. The study was designed to test whether signatures of past pathogen exposure could be identified by cataloging public T cell receptors. A few DR-DQ haplotypes were treated as single units for association and clustering because of strong linkage in the cohort. Approximately 300 gigabases of sequencing data and 70 million to 100 million unique TCR sequences made up an early release that covered approximately 620 HLA-typed donors. Every repertoire in the discovery cohort had been generated on one and the same sequencing platform. Typing coverage varied by locus: 629-630 donors for A, B, C, DRB1 and DQB1; 500 to 550 for DQA1; more than 600 for DPA1; about 450 for DPB1. The investigation overall reported the following: The only immune exposure information available for the cohort was CMV serostatus. Some 16 rarely observed V segments, including chromosome 9 orphons, were excluded from the earlier analysis of a few hundred of the donors because counts were too low. Linkage disequilibrium might explain the correlated functional status among segregating V segments, but an unknown experimental factor could not be ruled out. Some IMGT-functional V segments, including TRBV6-2 and TRBV6-3, could not be told apart with the 87-base-pair reads, so those segments were excluded. Because HLA typing was missing for some donors at each locus, association tests included only the typed subset. Several of the top co-occurrence clusters appeared to be linked to parvovirus B19, influenza, CMV and Epstein-Barr virus, according to a later analysis. Compared with the roughly 600-donor mean, donors in an Asian-associated ancestry cluster had fewer N-insertions in productive TCRs, according to a later genetic analysis. A cluster of highly shared sequence variants was judged likely to be a technical artifact of the sequencing pipeline. The classifier was reported to diagnose cytomegalovirus status with high specificity and sensitivity in both the original cohort and the validation cohort. In a later genetic analysis, a missense DCLRE1C variant was associated with V-gene and J-gene trimming of TCR beta chains, and the association was replicated in an independent cohort. Three of the identified cytomegalovirus-associated TCR beta chains were confirmed in vitro to be specific for cytomegalovirus antigens. In an earlier analysis of 500 to 650 of the donors, most TCR beta V segments appeared in productive rearrangements about 90% or about 30% of the time, broadly matching IMGT annotations. According to the authors, the approach could potentially be generalized to other disease states and immunological phenotypes. The cohort was sequenced for TCR beta chains only, and without alpha or paired-chain data the features that could be detected were limited. The study listed 150 to 200 TCR beta chains as associated with cytomegalovirus. In a later analysis, most CMV-associated TCR beta chains were found to appear HLA-restricted, with HLA associations seemingly driven largely by CMV exposure. A further reported finding was that TCR beta sequences accurately predicted the HLA-A and HLA-B alleles for most subjects in the first cohort. Most TCR sequences were seen in very few donors, while some public TCRs were found in many individuals. According to a later analysis, TCR association rates differed among HLA loci, with DRB1 alleles showing the most associated TCRs and HLA-C alleles showing the fewest. Roughly uniform sequencing depth across donors was assumed in presence/absence analyses, although this assumption may not hold. At a false discovery rate of 0.05, a later analysis linked under 20,000 TCR beta sequences to specific HLA alleles. A later analysis found that HLA-associated TCR beta chains were more clonally expanded and had lower generation probabilities than equally common non-associated chains. Strong co-occurrence of HLA alleles, especially DR and DQ, made assigning TCR associations to individual alleles difficult.

Concerning this clone itself: No antigen is known for it. Base qualities are missing; no much larger clone stands one base away.

Library creation used the immunoSEQ multiplex PCR assay. The multiplex PCR relied on a mix of 60 forward primers for TCR Vbeta segments and 13 reverse primers for TCR Jbeta segments. The CDR3 region of rearranged TCR beta genes was amplified from genomic DNA by a multiplex PCR assay. The Illumina HiSeq System was used to sequence the amplified TCR beta libraries as 87-base-pair reads. The paper's data handling went like this. A later analysis counted about 76 million unique TCR beta chains across the 690 or so repertoires, and 10 million to 12 million of these chains were shared by at least two donors. To remove PCR and sequencing errors, raw reads were error-corrected and collapsed into unique sequences using a nearest-neighbor algorithm that merged closely related sequences. CDR3 sequences were aligned to IMGT reference sequences to assign V, D and J gene segments. For a sequence to be retained, at least a six-nucleotide match to both a V gene segment and a J gene segment was required. A rearrangement was called productive if the CDR3 had no stop codons and remained in frame with V and J, and every other rearrangement was called non-productive. CDR3 was defined by IMGT convention, running from the second conserved V-encoded cysteine to the conserved J-encoded phenylalanine. In an earlier analysis of roughly 610 of the donors, sequences lacking an unambiguous match to a single V gene segment were excluded. In an earlier analysis of some 590 of the donors, a V segment was called functional when productive rearrangements were above 56.7%, and segregating when the standard deviation between donors exceeded 5%. A statistical classification framework was built for diagnosing cytomegalovirus status from the catalog of TCR beta chain sequences. A later analysis assigned V and J genes by comparing TCR nucleotide sequences with IMGT/GENE-DB human TR gene sequences. A later analysis assigned CDR3 sequences and most-parsimonious VDJ recombination scenarios with the TCRdist pipeline. In a later analysis, each TCR beta chain was defined by its CDR3 amino acid sequence together with its V-gene family, and reads without a unique V-gene family were excluded. A later analysis removed 500 to 600 highly shared, low-generation-probability nucleotide sequences to deal with suspected cross-contamination and a sequencing artifact. A later analysis calculated a clonal expansion index for each public chain from normalized within-repertoire ranks of inferred template counts. In a later analysis, generation probabilities were computed using a VDJ recombination model fitted to out-of-frame rearrangements, and the results were checked against IGoR. Hypergeometric tests were used in a later analysis to score TCR-TCR, TCR-HLA and TCR-CMV co-occurrence, with a repertoire-size bias correction applied to the TCR pairs. A later analysis estimated false discovery rates by permuting HLA or CMV assignments 20 times. In a later analysis, co-occurring TCRs were grouped using DBSCAN, and TCRdist sequence similarity was added for clustering within HLA-allele-positive subsets. For co-occurrence clustering, repertoires with fewer than 30,000 or more than 120,000 public chains were excluded, along with roughly 5 repertoires with anomalous nucleotide sharing. As stored in TCRdb, this immuneACCESS dataset retains in-frame rearrangements with V and J assigned. A fraction of the clones does not appear; measured against another copy, unresolved V genes explain less than half of the discrepancy, and the remainder lacks a known reason. V, J and clone size reflect that table, while D and trimming were determined from the DNA. The sample records tens of thousands of clones, approximately 80% of which are singletons. The ten largest account for about 1.5% of the sample.

V is reduced by 5 bases and J by 4 bases, leaving a spacing of 16 bases between them. CDR1 and CDR2, per the germline V gene (reference sequence), are LNHNV and YYDKDF. The cysteine opens and the phenylalanine closes a CDR3 of 15 amino acids. The DNA shown is the 45-base CDR3, in frame from base 1. The cohort comprised hundreds of healthy bone marrow donors. At the time of sampling, every cohort member was nominally healthy, though immune exposures that went unrecorded were likely present. Of the 650 to 700 cohort members, approximately 300 had positive CMV serostatus and 350 to 450 had negative CMV serostatus, and CMV serostatus was not recorded for the donor. A peripheral blood sample was provided by each donor, and peripheral blood mononuclear cells were used for TCR beta sequencing. The Qiagen DNeasy Blood Extraction Kit was used to extract genomic DNA from the blood cell samples.

The sequence derives from a human donor in good health. The rearrangement joined TRBV15 to TRBJ2-3; a tentative D match to TRBD1 spans 7 bases. Material: PBMCs. The CDR3 region reads CATSPGGGVADTQYF. The DNA reads as follows: TGTGCCACCAGCCCTGGAGGGGGCGTGGCAGATACGCAGTATTTT.